This TCR beta chain is drawn from a study of tumor-infiltrating lymphocytes in primary liver carcinoma. Across the whole study: Lesions, classed as T1-T3 N0M0, spanned about 4 to 11 cm across. Notes on the study in general: Relative to tumor region pairs, the tumor-adjacent and tumor-blood pairs showed overlap that was lower.

Regarding this clonotype: Its antigen remains unidentified.

They got blood RNA out of unsorted whole blood and also pulled out germline DNA. With 400 to 550 ng total RNA as template and a constant-region primer, TCR beta cDNA was made. Employing slightly modified ARM-PCR, three nested multiplex PCR rounds were run, and these gave rise to the TCR beta libraries. The first two PCR rounds, roughly 10 cycles each, used TRBV1-TRBV30 forward primers and a C-beta reverse primer. TCRdb independently ran MiXCR on the multiplex PCR reads; one entry per CDR3 protein. The sample contains about 320,000 distinct CDR3 sequences, over 55% of which appear only once. Trimming left V 3 bases short and J 9 bases short, with 8 bases between. The CDR3 runs to 12 residues. Germline lookup yields CDR1 SGHTA and CDR2 FQGTGA.

The TCR was taken from a man aged 35-49 years with primary liver carcinoma and hepatitis B virus infection. Sequencing was carried out using peripheral blood. The chain combines TRBV7-3 with TRBJ2-2; D possibly corresponds to TRBD1 (5 bases). In nucleotides, the CDR3 is TGTGCCAGCAGCTTCAGGGAACGGGAGCTGTTTTTT. As protein: CASSFRERELFF. Full variable domain (missing parts from reference TRBV7-3 and TRBJ2-2): GAGVSQTPSNKVTEKGKYVELRCDPISGHTALYWYRQSLGQGPEFLIYFQGTGAADDSGLPNDRFFAVRPEGSVSTLKIQRTERGDSAVYLCASSFRERELFFGEGSRLTVL.